The rows below give T cell receptor beta chains drawn from one sample of a study of cytomegalovirus exposure and HLA in healthy donors. Assay: immunoSEQ multiplex PCR; the TCRdb copy retains only in-frame clones and omits some. The sample has about 120,000 clones; 65% to 90% are singletons. Source material: PBMCs. These receptors came from a woman aged 40 to 50 in good health and CMV-seronegative. Each CDR3 is given with its conserved first and last residue. Fields, in order: CDR3 protein, CDR3 DNA, J gene, V gene, clone size, D gene. The D gene is left open where the match is weak. Size is stated for part of the rows, as once, few or many counts, or as a class when the clone is expanded.

CDR3: CASSRKLNTEAFF
DNA: TGTGCCAGTTCGCGGAAGCTTAACACTGAAGCTTTCTTT
J: TRBJ1-1
V: TRBV19
size: once
D: NA

CDR3: CASTTSAGNFEQYF
DNA: TGTGCCAGCACGACTAGTGCGGGGAACTTCGAGCAGTACTTC
J: TRBJ2-7
V: TRBV19
size: few
D: NA

CDR3: CASSFGPTNEKLFF
DNA: TGTGCCAGCAGCTTTGGGCCAACTAATGAAAAACTGTTTTTT
J: TRBJ1-4
V: TRBV13
size: few
D: NA

CDR3: CASSPGEGLHEQYF
DNA: TGTGCCAGCAGTCCCGGGGAAGGCCTCCACGAGCAGTACTTC
J: TRBJ2-7
V: TRBV7-3
size: NA
D: NA

CDR3: CASSLGLAGGEETQYF
DNA: TGTGCCAGCAGCTTGGGACTAGCGGGAGGGGAAGAGACCCAGTACTTC
J: TRBJ2-5
V: TRBV5-4
size: NA
D: TRBD2

CDR3: CASSQRQGAVYEQYF
DNA: TGCGCCAGCAGCCAACGGCAGGGGGCGGTATACGAGCAGTACTTC
J: TRBJ2-7
V: TRBV4-1
size: NA
D: TRBD1

CDR3: CASSPWSSGANVLTF
DNA: TGTGCCAGCAGCCCTTGGAGCTCTGGGGCCAACGTCCTGACTTTC
J: TRBJ2-6
V: TRBV5-6
size: NA
D: NA

CDR3: CASRAGGSQLGTQYF
DNA: TGTGCCAGCAGGGCAGGGGGTTCGCAATTAGGTACGCAGTATTTT
J: TRBJ2-3
V: TRBV2
size: NA
D: TRBD1

CDR3: CATTGVLKSGELFF
DNA: TGTGCCACAACGGGGGTCTTGAAGTCCGGGGAGCTGTTTTTT
J: TRBJ2-2
V: TRBV5-4
size: NA
D: NA

CDR3: CASLPRTGYEGYTF
DNA: TGCGCCAGCCTACCCCGGACAGGGTATGAGGGCTACACCTTC
J: TRBJ1-2
V: TRBV10-2
size: few
D: TRBD1

CDR3: CSARDLGEAFF
DNA: TGCAGTGCTAGAGACCTAGGGGAGGCGTTCTTC
J: TRBJ2-1
V: TRBV20-1
size: NA
D: NA

CDR3: CASSQSYEKLFF
DNA: TGCGCCAGCAGCCAATCTTATGAAAAACTGTTTTTT
J: TRBJ1-4
V: TRBV4-1
size: NA
D: NA

CDR3: CATGTSGASDTQYF
DNA: TGTGCCACCGGGACTAGCGGGGCCTCAGATACGCAGTATTTT
J: TRBJ2-3
V: TRBV19
size: NA
D: TRBD2